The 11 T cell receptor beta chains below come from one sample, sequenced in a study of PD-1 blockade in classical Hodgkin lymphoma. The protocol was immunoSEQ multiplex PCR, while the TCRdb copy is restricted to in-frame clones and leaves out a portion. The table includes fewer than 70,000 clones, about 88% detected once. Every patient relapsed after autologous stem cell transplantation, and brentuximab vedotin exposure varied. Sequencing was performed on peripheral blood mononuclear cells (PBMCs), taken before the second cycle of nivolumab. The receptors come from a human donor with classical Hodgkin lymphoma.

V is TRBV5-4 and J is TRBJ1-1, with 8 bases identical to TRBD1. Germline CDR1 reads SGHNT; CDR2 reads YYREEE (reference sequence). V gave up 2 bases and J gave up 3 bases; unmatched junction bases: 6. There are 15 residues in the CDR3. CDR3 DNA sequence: TGTGCCAGCAGCTTCCGGACAGGGAGGGACACTGAAGCTTTCTTT. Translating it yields CASSFRTGRDTEAFF.

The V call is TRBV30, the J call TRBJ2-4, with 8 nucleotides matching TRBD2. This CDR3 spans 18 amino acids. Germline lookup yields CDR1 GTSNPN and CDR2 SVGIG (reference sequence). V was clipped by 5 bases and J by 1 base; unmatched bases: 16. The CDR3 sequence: CAWVAEVAGSLAKNIQYF. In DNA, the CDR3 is TGTGCCTGGGTCGCTGAGGTAGCGGGGAGTCTGGCCAAAAACATTCAGTACTTC.

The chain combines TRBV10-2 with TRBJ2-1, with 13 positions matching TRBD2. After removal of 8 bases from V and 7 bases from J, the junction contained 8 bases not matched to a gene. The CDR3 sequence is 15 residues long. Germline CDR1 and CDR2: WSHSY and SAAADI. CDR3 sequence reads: CASLWTSGGHNEQFF. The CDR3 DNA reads TGCGCCAGCCTGTGGACTAGCGGGGGCCATAATGAGCAGTTCTTC.

The chain's CDR3 is CAGGTSGGAATQYF. Written as DNA, the CDR3 is TGTGCCGGCGGGACTAGCGGGGGAGCGGCCACGCAGTATTTT. This rearrangement joins TRBV2 to TRBJ2-3; 14 nucleotides line up with TRBD2. Trimming cost V 11 bases and J 9 bases; bases outside gene matches: 10. This CDR3 has 14 amino acids. Germline assignment: CDR1 SNHLY and CDR2 FYNNEI. Full variable domain (missing parts from reference TRBV2 and TRBJ2-3): EPEVTQTPSHQVTQMGQEVILRCVPISNHLYFYWYRQILGQKVEFLVSFYNNEISEKSEIFDDQFSVERPDGSNFTLKIRSTKLEDSAMYFCAGGTSGGAATQYFGPGTRLTVL.

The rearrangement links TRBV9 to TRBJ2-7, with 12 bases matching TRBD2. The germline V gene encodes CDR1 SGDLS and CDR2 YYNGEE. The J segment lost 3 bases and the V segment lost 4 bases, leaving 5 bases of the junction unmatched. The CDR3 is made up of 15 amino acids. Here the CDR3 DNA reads TGTGCCAGCAGCCCTCGACTAGCGGGGGTCTACGAGCAGTACTTC. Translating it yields CASSPRLAGVYEQYF. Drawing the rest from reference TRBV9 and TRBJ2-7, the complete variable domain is DSGVTQTPKHLITATGQRVTLRCSPRSGDLSVYWYQQSLDQGLQFLIQYYNGEERAKGNILERFSAQQFPDLHSELNLSSLELGDSALYFCASSPRLAGVYEQYFGPGTRLTVT.

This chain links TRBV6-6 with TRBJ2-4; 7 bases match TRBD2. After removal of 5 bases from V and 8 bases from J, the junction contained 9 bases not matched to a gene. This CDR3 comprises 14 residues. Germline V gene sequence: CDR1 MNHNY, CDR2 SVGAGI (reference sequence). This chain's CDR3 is CASSPSWAGDIQYF. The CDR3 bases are TGTGCCAGCAGTCCTTCGTGGGCGGGGGACATTCAGTACTTC.

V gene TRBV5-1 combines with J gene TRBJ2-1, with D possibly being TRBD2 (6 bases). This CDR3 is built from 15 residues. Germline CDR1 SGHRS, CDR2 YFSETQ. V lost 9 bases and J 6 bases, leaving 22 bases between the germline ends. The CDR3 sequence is CATKNDPSGVNEQFF. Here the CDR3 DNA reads TGCGCCACCAAAAACGACCCCTCGGGGGTCAATGAGCAGTTCTTC.

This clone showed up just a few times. CDR3 in amino acids: CASSTEDLPGNEQYF. The CDR3 DNA sequence: TGTGCCAGCAGCACCGAGGACCTCCCGGGAAACGAGCAGTACTTC. The gene calls are TRBV11-2 and TRBJ2-7; a possible D gene is TRBD2 (5 bases). This CDR3 is built from 15 residues. Germline-derived CDR1 and CDR2 are SGHAT and FQNNGV. Trimming shortened V by 5 bases and J by 5 bases, and 19 bases separated the two germline ends.

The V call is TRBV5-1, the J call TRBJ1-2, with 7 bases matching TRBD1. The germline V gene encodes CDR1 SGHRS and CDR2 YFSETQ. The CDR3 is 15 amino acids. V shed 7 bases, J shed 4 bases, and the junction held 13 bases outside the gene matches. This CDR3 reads CASQPGSGGSYGYTF. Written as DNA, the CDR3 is TGCGCCAGCCAACCGGGATCAGGGGGTAGCTATGGCTACACCTTC. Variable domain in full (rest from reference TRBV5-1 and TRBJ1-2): KAGVTQTPRYLIKTRGQQVTLSCSPISGHRSVSWYQQTPGQGLQFLFEYFSETQRNKGNFPGRFSGRQFSNSRSEMNVSTLELGDSALYLCASQPGSGGSYGYTFGSGTRLTVV.

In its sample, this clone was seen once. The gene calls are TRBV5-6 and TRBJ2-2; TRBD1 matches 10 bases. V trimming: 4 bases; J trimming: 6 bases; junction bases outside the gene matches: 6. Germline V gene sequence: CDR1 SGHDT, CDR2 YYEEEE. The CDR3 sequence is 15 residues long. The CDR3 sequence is CASSATGGSPGELFF. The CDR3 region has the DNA TGTGCCAGCAGCGCGACAGGGGGCTCGCCCGGGGAGCTGTTTTTT.

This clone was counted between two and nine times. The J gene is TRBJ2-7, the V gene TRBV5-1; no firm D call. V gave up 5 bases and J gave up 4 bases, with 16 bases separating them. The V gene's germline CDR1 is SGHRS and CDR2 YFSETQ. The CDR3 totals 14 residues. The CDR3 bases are TGCGCCAGCAGGTCCGAGGCCCACTCTTACGAGCAGTACTTC. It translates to CASRSEAHSYEQYF.